A selection of T cell receptor beta chains follows, all from one sample in a study of shared clonotypes between healthy human individuals. This table comes from immunoSEQ multiplex PCR, and its TCRdb copy is limited to in-frame clones, with some not included. The data contain approximately 2,000,000 clones, just over 90% of them singletons. Specimen: naive CD8+ T cells from PBMCs. All receptors come from a young man in good health. Some clones in this sample may be carry-over from other donors' samples. Both conserved end residues are part of each CDR3.

J: TRBJ2-7; V: TRBV7-9; CDR3: CASSSGTKYEQYF
J: TRBJ2-7; V: TRBV6-6; CDR3: CASSYSNDYEQYF
J: TRBJ2-3; V: TRBV7-9; CDR3: CASSLGQGADTQYF
J: TRBJ1-1; V: TRBV11-2; CDR3: CASSLAGQGAAEAFF
J: TRBJ1-5; V: TRBV6-6; CDR3: CASSQGMAQPQHF
J: TRBJ2-6; V: TRBV7-9; CDR3: CASSFLPGANVLTF
J: TRBJ2-7; V: TRBV7-8; CDR3: CASSQVMSPLDEQYF
J: TRBJ1-4; V: TRBV30; CDR3: CAWSGRGEEKLFF
J: TRBJ2-1; V: TRBV5-6; CDR3: CASSLQRDTGSYNEQFF
J: TRBJ2-3; V: TRBV6-5; CDR3: CASSYSIGGRNTQYF
J: TRBJ1-4; V: TRBV27; CDR3: CASSPQEGPEKLFF
J: TRBJ2-1; V: TRBV7-9; CDR3: CASSFGTASHEQFF
J: TRBJ2-7; V: TRBV6-6; CDR3: CASSYGRVYEQYF
J: TRBJ2-7; V: TRBV9; CDR3: CASSVGGQGNYEQYF
J: TRBJ1-2; V: TRBV29-1; CDR3: CSTSPTSEGYTF
J: TRBJ2-1; V: TRBV5-1; CDR3: CASSLALQNNEQFF
J: TRBJ2-1; V: TRBV7-6; CDR3: CASSLAEYNEQFF
J: TRBJ1-1; V: TRBV19; CDR3: CASSPGGFTEAFF
J: TRBJ2-7; V: TRBV28; CDR3: CASSPTGQHYEQYF
J: TRBJ2-7; V: TRBV7-3; CDR3: CASSLGGRYEQYF
J: TRBJ2-2; V: TRBV7-9; CDR3: CASSRPDTNTGELFF
J: TRBJ2-4; V: TRBV2; CDR3: CASSPGFRENIQYF
J: TRBJ1-2; V: TRBV9; CDR3: CASSDPALSTF
J: TRBJ1-2; V: TRBV15; CDR3: CATSRTGKSYGYTF
J: TRBJ1-5; V: TRBV28; CDR3: CASSLRGWTVNQPQHF
J: TRBJ1-2; V: TRBV9; CDR3: CASRSDYGYTF
J: TRBJ1-2; V: TRBV29-1; CDR3: CSVEDGTNYGYTF
J: TRBJ2-7; V: TRBV9; CDR3: CASSVGGGVGSNEQYF
J: TRBJ2-7; V: TRBV7-9; CDR3: CASRLADYEQYF
J: TRBJ2-7; V: TRBV10-1; CDR3: CASSPVAGGYEQYF
J: TRBJ1-2; V: TRBV11-2; CDR3: CASSYPDSYGYTF
J: TRBJ2-7; V: TRBV29-1; CDR3: CSVEERGVHSYEQYF
J: TRBJ2-3; V: TRBV9; CDR3: CASRASDTQYF
J: TRBJ2-1; V: TRBV9; CDR3: CASSVSGISYNEQFF
J: TRBJ2-4; V: TRBV5-4; CDR3: CASSAWGGSLSKNIQYF
J: TRBJ2-3; V: TRBV4-1; CDR3: CASSQSSRGPWTQYF
J: TRBJ2-7; V: TRBV7-9; CDR3: CASSLVLSGNHEQYF
J: TRBJ2-1; V: TRBV6-7; CDR3: CASTVRAGPYYNEQFF
J: TRBJ2-7; V: TRBV4-2; CDR3: CASSPRTGGFEQYF
J: TRBJ2-2; V: TRBV12-5; CDR3: CASGLDQGPAGELFF